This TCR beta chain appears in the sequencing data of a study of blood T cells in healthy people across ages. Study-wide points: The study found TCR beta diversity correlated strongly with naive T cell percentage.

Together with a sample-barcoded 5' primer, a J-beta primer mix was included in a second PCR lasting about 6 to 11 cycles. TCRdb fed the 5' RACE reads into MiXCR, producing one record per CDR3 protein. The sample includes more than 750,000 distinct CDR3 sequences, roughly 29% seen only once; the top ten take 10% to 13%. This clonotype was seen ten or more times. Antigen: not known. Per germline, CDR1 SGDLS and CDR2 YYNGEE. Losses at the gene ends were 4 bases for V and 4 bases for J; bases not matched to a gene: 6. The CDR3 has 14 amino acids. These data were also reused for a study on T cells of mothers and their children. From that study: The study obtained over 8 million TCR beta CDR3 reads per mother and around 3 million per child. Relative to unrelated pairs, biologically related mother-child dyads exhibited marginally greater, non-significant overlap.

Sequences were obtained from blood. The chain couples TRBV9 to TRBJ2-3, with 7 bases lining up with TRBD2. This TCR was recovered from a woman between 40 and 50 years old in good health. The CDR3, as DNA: TGTGCCAGCAGCCCCTCGGGGGGAGCAGATACGCAGTATTTT. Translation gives CASSPSGGADTQYF.